These T cell receptor beta chains were read from a single sample in a study of blood T cell repertoires in COVID-19. Generated by immunoSEQ multiplex PCR, the TCRdb table keeps only in-frame clones and is missing some. Among over 150,000 clones listed, roughly 80% were seen once. The sequenced material came from PBMCs or T cells enriched from blood (not recorded which). These receptors were taken from a woman aged 55-75 years who had recovered from COVID-19. CDR3s include the opening cysteine and the closing phenylalanine or tryptophan. The D gene is left open where the match is weak.

TRBV6-6 TRBD1 CASSLTGDGSPLHF
TRBV4-2 - CASSQDPGIAYEQYF
TRBV4-1 - CASSQFEGAEAFF
TRBV4-1 TRBD2 CASSQAAGGSGYEQYF
TRBV4-1 - CASSQGTGGQYF
TRBV18 TRBD2 CASSQSKLAGAQETQYF
TRBV3-1/TRBV3-2 TRBD1 CASSQEGWDRETQYF
TRBV27 - CASSSLPGITDTQYF
TRBV5-1 - CASSVETSPFEFF
TRBV7-2 - CASSLELVADTQYF
TRBV15 TRBD1 CATSTGGWLSYEQYF
TRBV25-1 TRBD1 CASSEPTGNYGYTF
TRBV7-2 TRBD2 CASGRLAGGQETQYF
TRBV4-1 TRBD1 CASSHDRGPYTGELFF
TRBV4-1 TRBD1 CASSLDRGRTEAFF
TRBV5-1 - CASKRGGYTDTQYF
TRBV19 TRBD1 CASSPRGTGGFTDTQYF
TRBV5-1 - CASSLRRDKVLRETQYF
TRBV5-4 TRBD1 CASSLLGGGNDYGYTF
TRBV11-2 TRBD1 CASSLGPTGEPLHF
TRBV11-2 TRBD2 CASSYGLAGSDTQYF
TRBV10-3 TRBD1 CAISQGAYGYTF
TRBV10-3 - CAISENGVAEQYF
TRBV5-6 - CASGEGFDYGYTF
TRBV18 TRBD2 CASSPPGLAGGPYEQYF
TRBV10-1 TRBD2 CASSESKQGGAGELFF
TRBV4-2 TRBD1 CASSRTDRGTEAFF
TRBV2 - CASSDMWPMNTEAFF
TRBV24-1 TRBD2 CATSDSLAGPNEQFF
TRBV12-3/TRBV12-4 - CASSPQGEKLFF
TRBV5-6 TRBD1 CASSPRTGVLGGNTIYF
TRBV7-6 TRBD1 CASRERQGDGYTF
TRBV11-2 TRBD2 CASRGGLISTDTQYF
TRBV27 TRBD1 CASSRQGTDTEAFF
TRBV5-5 - CASSLDLANYGYTF
TRBV11-2 - CASSLGPHLRTDTQYF
TRBV10-2 - CASSESQGIAFF
TRBV7-2 TRBD1 CASSLVVDRETQYF
TRBV28 - CASSLSRVKSTGELFF
TRBV18 - CASSPPERRVEGYTF